Presented here are 16 T cell receptor beta chains from one specimen sequenced in a study of circulating and synovial CD4+ cells in juvenile arthritis. Sequenced by immunoSEQ multiplex PCR; TCRdb stores in-frame clones only, minus some. The repertoire includes roughly 2,200 clones, more than 85% of them detected once, and about 1.8% sits in the top ten. Sequenced sample: HLA-DR+ CD4+ T cells from blood. Sample subset: circulating pathogenic-like lymphocytes, sorted as HLA-DR+CD14-CD3+CD4+CD25low/- blood T cells. The origin of the receptors is a human donor with juvenile idiopathic arthritis.

This CDR3 is CASSEIGSANTGELFF. DNA for the CDR3: TGTGCCAGCAGTGAAATAGGCAGCGCGAACACCGGGGAGCTGTTTTTT. This chain uses TRBV2 with TRBJ2-2; no clear D gene. Trimming pared 2 bases from V and 0 bases from J, leaving 10 bases between. Germline CDR1 reads SNHLY; CDR2 reads FYNNEI. CDR3 size: 16 residues.

The chain uses TRBV6-5 and TRBJ2-2, with 9 bases fitting TRBD2. The CDR3 sequence is 16 residues long. V was clipped by 4 bases and J by 4 bases; unmatched bases: 7. The V gene's germline CDR1 is MNHEY and CDR2 SVGAGI. The CDR3 spells CASSSRGGATTGELFF. Here the CDR3 DNA reads TGTGCCAGCAGTTCCCGCGGGGGGGCGACCACCGGGGAGCTGTTTTTT.

The rearrangement joins TRBV6-1 to TRBJ2-5; TRBD2 agrees at 13 bases. The germline V gene has CDR1 MNHNS and CDR2 SASEGT. The CDR3 spans 16 residues. The J segment lost 1 base and the V segment lost 1 base, leaving 0 bases of the junction unmatched. In DNA form, the CDR3 reads TGTGCCAGCAGTGAAGGACTAGCGGGGGGCCAAGAGACCCAGTACTTC. It is translated as CASSEGLAGGQETQYF.

This chain joins TRBV19 and TRBJ2-7; 7 bases agree with TRBD1. This CDR3 has 14 residues. CDR1 LNHDA and CDR2 SQIVND come from the germline V gene (reference sequence). J lost 7 bases, V lost 4 bases, and 10 bases had no gene match. CDR3 nucleotides: TGTGCCAGTAGTACAGGGGGACCCCCTTGGGAGCAGTACTTC. It specifies CASSTGGPPWEQYF.

This clone was seen only a few times. The chain employs TRBV19 and TRBJ1-3; D remains unclear. The CDR3 is 15 residues long. Trimming took 5 bases from V and 8 from J, leaving 19 bases between them. CDR1 and CDR2 from the germline V gene are LNHDA and SQIVND (reference sequence). The chain's CDR3 is CASSERPAPADTIYF. DNA for the CDR3: TGTGCCAGTAGTGAGCGTCCAGCGCCAGCAGACACCATATATTTT.

The chain carries TRBV19 and TRBJ1-5; D is possibly TRBD1 (6 bases). Per germline, CDR1 LNHDA and CDR2 SQIVND (reference sequence). This CDR3 has 19 amino acids. The V and J ends lost 3 bases and 5 bases respectively, with 26 bases between them. The CDR3 loop reads CASSIPPGGSRGAYQPQHF. As DNA, the CDR3 is TGTGCCAGTAGTATCCCCCCCGGGGGGAGCAGGGGAGCCTATCAGCCCCAGCATTTT.

The V gene is TRBV6-5, the J gene TRBJ1-5; no clear D. The CDR3 is made up of 13 amino acids. Germline V gene data show CDR1 as MNHEY and CDR2 as SVGAGI. V was trimmed by 2 bases and J by 4 bases, leaving 6 bases between them. CDR3 sequence: CASSYAGNQPQHF. The CDR3 coding sequence is TGTGCCAGCAGTTACGCCGGGAATCAGCCCCAGCATTTT.

This clone was counted once. The chain combines TRBV7-6 with TRBJ2-3; no reliable D call. Germline CDR1 is SGHVS and CDR2 is FNYEAQ. The CDR3 spans 15 residues. V was clipped by 0 bases and J by 3 bases, with 10 bases between them. Written as DNA, the CDR3 is TGTGCCAGCAGCTTAGCAGACGCGGATACAGATACGCAGTATTTT. It is translated as CASSLADADTDTQYF.

The chain couples TRBV4-2 to TRBJ2-5; D gene uncertain. Germline loops: CDR1 LGHNA, CDR2 YNFKEQ. V was trimmed by 1 base and J by 2 bases, leaving 8 bases between them. The CDR3 is 14 residues long. The CDR3 coding sequence is TGTGCCAGCAGCCAAGTGGCAGTTCAAGAGACCCAGTACTTC. Translated, it gives CASSQVAVQETQYF.

The chain carries TRBV7-9 and TRBJ2-5, with TRBD2 matching 9 bases. This CDR3 has 15 residues. Trimming removed 5 bases from V and 5 bases from J; junction bases left unmatched: 9. Germline V gene sequence: CDR1 SEHNR, CDR2 FQNEAQ (reference sequence). CDR3 nucleotide sequence: TGTGCCAGCAGCCCGTATAGCGGGGGTGGGGAGACCCAGTACTTC. Residues: CASSPYSGGGETQYF.

The chain recombines TRBV29-1 with TRBJ2-5; the D gene is possibly TRBD1 (5 bases). The V gene's germline CDR1 is SQVTM and CDR2 ANQGSEA. V lost 5 bases and J 3 bases, leaving 13 bases between the germline ends. This CDR3 is 13 amino acids long. Here the CDR3 reads CSVRGRAKETQYF. CDR3 coding DNA: TGCAGCGTTCGAGGCAGGGCAAAAGAGACCCAGTACTTC.

V is TRBV14 and J is TRBJ2-7, with D tentatively TRBD1 (6 bases). Germline loops: CDR1 SGHDN, CDR2 FVKESK. Trimming shortened V by 0 bases and J by 4 bases, and 19 bases separated the two germline ends. The CDR3 has 17 residues. DNA of the CDR3: TGTGCCAGCAGCCAAGATTATCCCCACAGGGCGCGGTACGAGCAGTACTTC. This sequence encodes CASSQDYPHRARYEQYF.

The chain recombines TRBV7-3 with TRBJ2-7; TRBD2 might be the D (5 bases). V gave up 1 base and J gave up 2 bases, with 6 bases separating them. This CDR3 has 13 residues. CDR1 is SGHTA, CDR2 FQGTGA, per germline. This chain's CDR3 is CASSLNGAYEQYF. The CDR3 DNA reads TGTGCCAGCAGCTTAAACGGGGCCTACGAGCAGTACTTC.

J is TRBJ2-1 and V is TRBV18, with D tentatively TRBD2 (5 bases). The CDR3 runs 14 residues. CDR1 is KGHSH, CDR2 LQKENI, per germline. The V gene lost 2 bases and the J gene lost 4 bases, with 9 bases spanning the gap. The CDR3 sequence: CASSPASRYNEQFF. The CDR3 DNA reads TGTGCCAGCTCACCAGCTAGCCGGTACAATGAGCAGTTCTTC.

Only a few counts were recorded for this clone. This chain connects TRBV19 to TRBJ1-3, with D unresolved. CDR1 is LNHDA, CDR2 SQIVND, per germline (reference sequence). The germline V and J ends were trimmed by 3 bases and 3 bases, with 3 bases remaining between them. This CDR3 is 12 amino acids long. CDR3 nucleotide sequence: TGTGCCAGTAGTATCATTGGAAACACCATATATTTT. Amino acids: CASSIIGNTIYF.

V and J are TRBV9 and TRBJ2-7; D not certain. Trimming removed 3 bases at V and 5 bases at J, with 12 bases between. Germline CDR1 is SGDLS and CDR2 is YYNGEE. The CDR3 has 13 amino acids. The chain's CDR3 is CASSDQNSHEQYF. The CDR3 nucleotides are TGTGCCAGCAGCGACCAGAATAGCCACGAGCAGTACTTC.